This TCR beta chain was recorded in a study of control samples from healthy donors and cancer patients (dated by TCRdb to 2020 to 2021). In the germline V gene (reference sequence), CDR1 corresponds to LGHDT and CDR2 to YNNKEL. Trimming leaves V shorter by 1 base and J shorter by 9 bases, with the junction holding 4 bases beyond the gene matches. The CDR3 measures 15 amino acids from cysteine to phenylalanine. The DNA shown is the 45-base CDR3, in frame from base 1. With respect to this clone: Its binding antigen is unknown. No clone much larger than this one lies a single base away; base qualities are absent.

Libraries were prepared through the immunoSEQ multiplex PCR assay. In TCRdb, the immuneACCESS table is reduced to in-frame sequences with V and J assigned. These tables do not hold every clone; where another copy was compared, an unresolved V gene accounts for under half, and the others remain unexplained. The sample includes 150,000 to 160,000 clones, with over 90% observed a single time. Together, the top ten hold under 2.5% of the sample. The sequence derives from a man aged 50 or older in good health. Input material: blood. The receptor chain draws on TRBV3-1 (or the pseudogene TRBV3-2) and TRBJ2-1; 12 bases in the junction line up with TRBD2. At the DNA level, the sequence is TGTGCCAGCAGCCAAGCTAGCGGGAGGGTCATTGAGCAGTTCTTC. Translated, it gives CASSQASGRVIEQFF.